This T cell receptor (beta chain) was documented in a study of cytomegalovirus exposure and HLA in healthy donors. Study-wide results and limits: Some public TCRs appeared in many individuals, while most sequences were rare. Confirmation was obtained in vitro that a few CMV-associated chains are specific for CMV antigens. Among TCR beta chains, those listed as cytomegalovirus-associated numbered fewer than 200.

The donors were members of the validation cohort comprising approximately 110 subjects, separate from the roughly 700-subject first cohort. Profiling relied on immunoSEQ multiplex PCR, and the TCRdb table lists in-frame clones only, not all of them. The data hold roughly 60,000 clones, with 90% to 95% observed a single time. A remark on this clone: Antigen specificity is unknown.

This TCR was sampled from a woman under 30 in good health and CMV-seronegative. The sample was PBMCs.

CDR3 sequence (DNA): TGTGCCAGCAGCGCCGGACAGCGTCCGGACACCTTC. It encodes CASSAGQRPDTF. The rearrangement uses TRBV5-5 and TRBJ1-2, with D perhaps TRBD1 (6 bases). This CDR3 is built from 12 residues. V shed 4 bases and J shed 12 bases, with 16 bases lying between them. The germline CDR1 and CDR2 sequences are SGHKS and YYEKEE (reference sequence).